This T cell receptor (beta chain) was sequenced for a study of T cell repertoires in cytomegalovirus infection. The overall study: Public signatures in TCR beta pointed to CMV infection and matching HLA type. Study-level results: CMV carriers with the relevant HLA were identified by cumulative public TCR beta family frequency. There were HLA-C-restricted CMV-specific TCR beta clonotypes dominating the ex vivo response.

TCRdb itself ran the reads through MiXCR, one entry per CDR3 protein. Counted here are a few hundred thousand distinct CDR3 sequences, approximately 26% occurring once; the ten biggest clones make up around 14%. This clonotype was seen a few times. Its target is unknown. The V gene lost 7 bases and the J gene lost 7 bases, with 14 bases spanning the gap. Per the germline V gene, CDR1 is MNHEY and CDR2 is SVGEGT. The CDR3 consists of 13 residues. The sequenced material came from PBMCs. The sequence was obtained from a human donor in good health (CMV status not recorded). Some clones in this sample may be carry-over from other donors' samples. The chain recombines TRBV6-2 or TRBV6-3 with TRBJ2-1; no reliable D call. The CDR3 spells CASKVTQVNEQFF. Here the CDR3 DNA reads TGTGCCAGCAAGGTAACGCAGGTAAATGAGCAGTTCTTC.